This T cell receptor beta chain was sequenced in a study of blood T cells in healthy people across ages. Study-level points and caveats: From one million sequenced T cells, diversity estimates were lower bounds.

The germline gives CDR1 SNHLY, CDR2 FYNNEI. The CDR3 consists of 15 residues. Trimming removed 6 bases from V and 4 bases from J, with 18 bases in between. This clonotype was seen a few times. Its antigen is unknown. Sample-barcoded 5' priming and a J-beta primer mix drove a second PCR of about 6 to 12 cycles. A tag from a template-switch adaptor with 12 random nucleotides marked each cDNA molecule. TCRdb ran MiXCR on the 5' RACE reads and lists one entry per CDR3 protein. Among a few hundred thousand distinct CDR3 sequences listed, 27% were seen once. What was sequenced was blood. The chain has TRBV2 and TRBJ2-5, with a possible D match to TRBD2 (5 bases). This clonotype was sampled from a woman in her 70s in good health. CDR3 sequence: CASSAGLPGVETQYF. Written as DNA, the CDR3 is TGTGCCAGCAGCGCTGGACTCCCCGGAGTAGAGACCCAGTACTTC. Full variable domain (missing parts from reference TRBV2 and TRBJ2-5): EPEVTQTPSHQVTQMGQEVILRCVPISNHLYFYWYRQILGQKVEFLVSFYNNEISEKSEIFDDQFSVERPDGSNFTLKIRSTKLEDSAMYFCASSAGLPGVETQYFGPGTRLLVL.